The TCR beta chain under discussion was sequenced for a study of T cells after yellow fever vaccination. Study overall: Fractions containing few cells were prepared with SMART-Seq v4 Ultra Low Input.

Germline V CDR1 and CDR2: GTSNPN, SVGIG (reference sequence). The V and J ends lost 4 bases and 8 bases, in that order; junction bases with no gene match: 2. The CDR3 contains 11 residues. Details on this clonotype: The antigen remains unidentified.

As TCR cDNA was made by 5'RACE template switching, a universal primer site and UMIs were added. Via MiXCR, TCRdb re-called the 5' RACE reads, giving one row per CDR3 protein. The sample has some 550,000 distinct CDR3 sequences; 15% to 20% are singletons. Study-wide findings and caveats: Clones that expanded after primary vaccination mostly reappeared after the booster (roughly 97% CD4, approximately 89% CD8).

This material consisted of PBMCs, taken 15 days after the yellow fever booster vaccination. The sequence derives from a man aged 25-45 years who received the YFV17D yellow fever vaccine. V and J are TRBV30 and TRBJ2-1, with 7 bases lining up with TRBD2. The CDR3 loop reads CAWTGRDEQFF. The CDR3 nucleotides are TGTGCCTGGACAGGGAGGGATGAGCAGTTCTTC. Full variable domain (remainder filled in from reference TRBV30 and TRBJ2-1): SQTIHQWPATLVQPVGSPLSLECTVEGTSNPNLYWYRQAAGRGLQLLFYSVGIGQISSEVPQNLSASRPQDRQFILSSKKLLLSDSGFYLCAWTGRDEQFFGPGTRLTVL.